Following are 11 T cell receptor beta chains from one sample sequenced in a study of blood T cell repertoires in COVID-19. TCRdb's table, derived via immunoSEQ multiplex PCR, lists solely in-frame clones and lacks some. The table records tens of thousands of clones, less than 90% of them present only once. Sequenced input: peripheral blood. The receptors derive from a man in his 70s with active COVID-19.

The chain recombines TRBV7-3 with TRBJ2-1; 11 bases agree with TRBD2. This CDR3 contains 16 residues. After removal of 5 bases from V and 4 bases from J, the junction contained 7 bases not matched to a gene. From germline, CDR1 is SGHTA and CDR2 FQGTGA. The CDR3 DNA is TGTGCCAGCAGCAAGACTAGCGGGGCGACTTACAATGAGCAGTTCTTC. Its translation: CASSKTSGATYNEQFF.

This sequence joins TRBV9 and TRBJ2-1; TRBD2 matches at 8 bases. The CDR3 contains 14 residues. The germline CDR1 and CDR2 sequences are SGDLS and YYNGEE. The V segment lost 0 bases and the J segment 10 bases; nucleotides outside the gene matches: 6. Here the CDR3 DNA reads TGTGCCAGCAGCGTAGAACTAGCGGTTGGCGAGCAGTTCTTC. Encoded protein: CASSVELAVGEQFF.

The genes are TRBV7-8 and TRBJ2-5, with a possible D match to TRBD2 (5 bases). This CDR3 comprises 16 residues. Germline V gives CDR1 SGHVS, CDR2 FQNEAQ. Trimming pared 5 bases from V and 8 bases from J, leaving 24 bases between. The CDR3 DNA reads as TGTGCCAGCAGCCCGACACTAGGACCCTTTAGGGATACCCAGTACTTC. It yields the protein CASSPTLGPFRDTQYF.

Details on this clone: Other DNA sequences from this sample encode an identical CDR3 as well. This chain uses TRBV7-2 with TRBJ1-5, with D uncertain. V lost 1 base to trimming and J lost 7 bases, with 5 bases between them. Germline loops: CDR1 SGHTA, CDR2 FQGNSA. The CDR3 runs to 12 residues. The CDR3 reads CASSLELQPQHF. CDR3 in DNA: TGTGCCAGCAGCTTAGAATTACAGCCCCAGCATTTT.

CDR3 sequence (DNA): TGTGCCAGCAGAGCGCCGAGCTCCTACGAGCAGTACTTC. This gives the protein CASRAPSSYEQYF. The chain has TRBV7-2 and TRBJ2-7; D unresolved. Germline assignment: CDR1 SGHTA and CDR2 FQGNSA. CDR3 length equals 13 residues. Trimming cost V 6 bases and J 0 bases, with 9 bases left between them.

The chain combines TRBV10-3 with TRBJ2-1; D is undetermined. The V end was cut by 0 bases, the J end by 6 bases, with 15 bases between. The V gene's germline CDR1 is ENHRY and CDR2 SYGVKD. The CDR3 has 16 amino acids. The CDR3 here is CAISESGPRLGNEQFF. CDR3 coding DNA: TGTGCCATCAGTGAGTCGGGCCCACGGTTGGGCAATGAGCAGTTCTTC.

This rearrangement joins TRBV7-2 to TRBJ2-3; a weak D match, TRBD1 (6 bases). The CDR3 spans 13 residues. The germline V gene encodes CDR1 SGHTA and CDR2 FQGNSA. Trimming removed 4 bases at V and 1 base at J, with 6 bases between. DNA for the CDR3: TGTGCCAGCAGCTACAGGGGCACAGATACGCAGTATTTT. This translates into CASSYRGTDTQYF.

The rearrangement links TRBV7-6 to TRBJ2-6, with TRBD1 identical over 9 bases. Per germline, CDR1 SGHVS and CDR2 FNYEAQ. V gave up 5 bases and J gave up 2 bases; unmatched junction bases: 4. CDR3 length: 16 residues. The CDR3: CASSRTGGTGANVLTF. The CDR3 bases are TGTGCCAGCAGCCGAACAGGGGGCACTGGGGCCAACGTCCTGACTTTC.

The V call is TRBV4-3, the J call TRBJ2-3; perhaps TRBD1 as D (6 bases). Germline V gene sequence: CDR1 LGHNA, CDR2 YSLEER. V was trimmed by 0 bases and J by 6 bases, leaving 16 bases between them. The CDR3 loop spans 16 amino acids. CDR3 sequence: CASSQEGAGPSDTQYF. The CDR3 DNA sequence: TGCGCCAGCAGCCAAGAGGGGGCAGGGCCCAGCGATACGCAGTATTTT.

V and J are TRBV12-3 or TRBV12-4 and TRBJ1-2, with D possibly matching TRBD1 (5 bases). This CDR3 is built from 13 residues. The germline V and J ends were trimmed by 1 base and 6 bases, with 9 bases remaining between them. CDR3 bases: TGTGCCAGCAGTTTAGGGGGCGCAAATGGCTACACCTTC. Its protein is CASSLGGANGYTF.

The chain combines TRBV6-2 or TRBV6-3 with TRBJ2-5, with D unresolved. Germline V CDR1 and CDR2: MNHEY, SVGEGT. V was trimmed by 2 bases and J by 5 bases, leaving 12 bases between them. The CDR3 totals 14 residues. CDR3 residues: CASSYTGAGETQYF. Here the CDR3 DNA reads TGTGCCAGCAGTTACACCGGAGCCGGGGAGACCCAGTACTTC.